These 6 T cell receptor beta chains share one sample of origin, sequenced in a study of OX40 agonist ivuxolimab in advanced cancers. Libraries were constructed by the immunoSEQ multiplex PCR assay. The table was pulled from immuneACCESS by TCRdb, which kept in-frame rearrangements only. Such tables lose some clones; where checked, under half of the loss comes from unresolved V genes, and the rest has no known cause. In all, the sample holds around 58,000 clones, and more than 75% of those were seen once. Over 5% of the sample belongs to the ten largest clones. The source was CD4+ or CD8+ T cells sorted from blood, collected in a trial of the OX40 agonist ivuxolimab. The receptors originated from an adult with an advanced solid tumor such as melanoma, head and neck, liver or kidney cancer.

Only one count was recorded for this clone. The chain employs TRBV4-2 and TRBJ2-7, with D perhaps matching TRBD2 (5 bases). Between the trimmed V and J ends, which lost 0 bases and 7 bases, there was a span of 16 bases. Germline CDR1 and CDR2: LGHNA and YNFKEQ. This CDR3 is 15 amino acids long. Here the CDR3 DNA reads TGTGCCAGCAGCCAAGATCGACTGACCCCGGGGGAGCAGTACTTC. It codes for CASSQDRLTPGEQYF.

The gene calls are TRBV7-3 and TRBJ2-1; no firm D call. The V and J ends lost 0 bases and 9 bases respectively, with 12 bases between them. Germline CDR1 and CDR2: SGHTA and FQGTGA. The CDR3 loop spans 14 amino acids. CDR3 amino acids: CASSLTGEGREQFF. Here the CDR3 DNA reads TGTGCCAGCAGCTTAACCGGCGAAGGCCGTGAGCAGTTCTTC.

This clone was detected once. The chain is built from TRBV9 and TRBJ2-1; 8 bases are a match to TRBD1. The CDR3 contains 15 residues. CDR1 is SGDLS, CDR2 YYNGEE, per germline. The junction had 3 bases not matched to a gene; V was cut back by 4 bases and J by 0 bases. CDR3 coding DNA: TGTGCCAGCAGCTTTACAGGGGGCTCCTACAATGAGCAGTTCTTC. It encodes CASSFTGGSYNEQFF.

The chain carries TRBV6-1 and TRBJ2-7; TRBD1 agrees at 7 bases. This CDR3 spans 14 amino acids. The germline CDR1 and CDR2 sequences are MNHNS and SASEGT. J lost 3 bases, V lost 6 bases, and 8 bases had no gene match. CDR3 coding DNA: TGTGCCAGCAGACAGGGGCAAAGTCTCTACGAGCAGTACTTC. Encoded protein: CASRQGQSLYEQYF.

The genes are TRBV16 and TRBJ1-4; D not certain. CDR1 and CDR2 from the germline V gene are KGHSY and FQNENV. The CDR3 covers 15 residues. V lost 0 bases and J lost 7, with 12 bases in between. CDR3 DNA sequence: TGTGCCAGCAGCCAATCGAGAGGGCGCGGTGAAAAACTGTTTTTT. It encodes CASSQSRGRGEKLFF.

This chain connects TRBV18 to TRBJ1-2; D is undetermined. Germline CDR1 is KGHSH and CDR2 is LQKENI. The CDR3 sequence is 15 residues long. Trimming stripped 2 bases from V and 4 bases from J, with 14 bases between. The CDR3 loop reads CASSPSGISSYGYTF. CDR3 sequence (DNA): TGTGCCAGCTCACCATCGGGTATATCGAGCTATGGCTACACCTTC.